Reported below is one TCR beta chain. Trimming took off 5 bases at V and 4 bases at J, with 12 bases between the two ends. CDR3 length: 15 amino acids. Germline CDR1 reads MGHRA; CDR2 reads YSYEKL. These data belong to a study of cytomegalovirus exposure and HLA in healthy donors. Researchers ran the PCR with 60 Vbeta and 13 Jbeta primers. Data came from immunoSEQ multiplex PCR; TCRdb stores just in-frame clones and leaves some out. The repertoire holds 150,000 to 200,000 clones, with about 81% as singletons. V is TRBV4-1 and J is TRBJ1-6, with D unresolved. What was sequenced was PBMCs. This receptor was identified in a girl aged 2 to 10 in good health and CMV-seropositive. The CDR3 nucleotides read TGCGCCAGCAGCTACTGGACGGGGTATAATTCACCCCTCCACTTT. This codes for CASSYWTGYNSPLHF.